A selection of T cell receptor beta chains follows, all from one sample in a study of OX40 agonist ivuxolimab in advanced cancers. Clones were sequenced by immunoSEQ multiplex PCR, and TCRdb holds only the in-frame ones, with some missing. Of roughly 9,300 clones in the sample, roughly 69% were seen once. Specimen: CD4+ or CD8+ T cells sorted from blood, collected in a trial of the OX40 agonist ivuxolimab. Receptors originate from an adult with an advanced solid tumor such as melanoma, head and neck, liver or kidney cancer. The CDR3 runs from the conserved cysteine through the conserved F or W. The order of the fields is J gene, clone size, D gene, V gene, CDR3 DNA, CDR3 protein. D genes are given only for firm matches. Clone size is given for some rows only: seen once, a few or many times, or a class if the clone is expanded.

TRBJ2-1 | . | . | TRBV2 | TGTGCCAGCAGTGAACAGGGCAGGGATGAGCAGTTCTTC | CASSEQGRDEQFF
TRBJ1-1 | . | . | TRBV27 | TGTGCCAGCAGTTTATCGAAGGGGGGGAGCACTGAAGCTTTCTTT | CASSLSKGGSTEAFF
TRBJ2-7 | . | TRBD2 | TRBV2 | TGTGCCAGCAGTACAATCGATGACTGGACCGGGACTAGCAATACTGAATTCTACGAGCAGTACTTC | CASSTIDDWTGTSNTEFYEQYF
TRBJ2-4 | . | TRBD2 | TRBV28 | TGTGCCAGCAGGGACCTCGGACTAGCGGGAGGGGTAGCCAAAAACATTCAGTACTTC | CASRDLGLAGGVAKNIQYF
TRBJ1-4 | . | . | TRBV5-1 | TGCGCCAGCAGCTTGGGAGGTGGAGGGGGTGAAAAACTGTTTTTT | CASSLGGGGGEKLFF
TRBJ1-2 | medium-sized | TRBD1 | TRBV7-8 | TGTGCCAGCAGCTTAGCACAGACAGGGGGCATCTATGGCTACACCTTC | CASSLAQTGGIYGYTF
TRBJ2-2 | . | TRBD1 | TRBV9 | TGTGCCAGCAGCCCCCGGGACAGGGAGTCTCTCTCCGGGGAGCTGTTTTTT | CASSPRDRESLSGELFF
TRBJ2-1 | . | TRBD1 | TRBV6-5 | TGTGCCAGCAGTCTTGGACAGGGAGGATACAATGAGCAGTTCTTC | CASSLGQGGYNEQFF
TRBJ2-7 | . | TRBD2 | TRBV5-4 | TGTGCCAGCAGCTCGGGACTAGAGAAATACGAGCAGTACTTC | CASSSGLEKYEQYF
TRBJ2-7 | . | TRBD2 | TRBV11-2 | TGTGCCAGCAGCTTAGGCCCCAACAGCGGGACCCGGTACGAGCAGTACTTC | CASSLGPNSGTRYEQYF
TRBJ1-4 | . | . | TRBV19 | TGTGCCAGTAGTCTACTAAGGGAGGCTCGAGGGGCGACTAATGAAAAACTGTTTTTT | CASSLLREARGATNEKLFF
TRBJ2-3 | . | . | TRBV6-6 | TGTGCCAGCAGTTTTCTGGATACGCAGTATTTT | CASSFLDTQYF
TRBJ1-5 | once | . | TRBV4-2 | TGTGCCAGCAGCCCACACCCGGATCAGCCCCAGCATTTT | CASSPHPDQPQHF
TRBJ2-7 | . | TRBD1 | TRBV9 | TGTGCCAGCAGCGTAGGGACAGGGCCCTACGAGCAGTACTTC | CASSVGTGPYEQYF
TRBJ2-7 | few | TRBD2 | TRBV5-6 | TGTGCCAGCAGCTTGGGTGGGCTAGCGGGGAACTCCTACGAGCAGTACTTC | CASSLGGLAGNSYEQYF
TRBJ2-1 | . | TRBD2 | TRBV19 | TGTGCCAGTAGCACCCTACGGGGGGATCATGATGAGCAGTTCTTC | CASSTLRGDHDEQFF
TRBJ1-1 | . | . | TRBV28 | TGTGCCAGCAGCGCCCGGGACGGGAACACTGAAGCTTTCTTT | CASSARDGNTEAFF
TRBJ1-2 | few | . | TRBV29-1 | TGCAGCGTTGAAGATCCCCTTTGGGGCTACACCTTC | CSVEDPLWGYTF
TRBJ2-1 | . | . | TRBV5-1 | TGCGCCAGCAGGCTTCACGAGAAGAGTATAAAGAATGAGCAGTTCTTC | CASRLHEKSIKNEQFF
TRBJ2-1 | . | . | TRBV6-5 | TGTGCCAGCAGTTACGCGGCTAGTCCGTACAATGAGCAGTTCTTC | CASSYAASPYNEQFF
TRBJ2-1 | . | TRBD1 | TRBV19 | TGTGCCAGTAGTCCGTACAGGGGGACCTACAATGAGCAGTTCTTC | CASSPYRGTYNEQFF
TRBJ1-1 | . | . | TRBV18 | TGTGCCAGCTCACCAGGGGACGCTGAAGCTTTCTTT | CASSPGDAEAFF
TRBJ1-1 | many | . | TRBV7-9 | TGTGCCAGCAGCTTGAGCCAGCGCACTGAAGCTTTCTTT | CASSLSQRTEAFF
TRBJ1-1 | . | . | TRBV2 | TGTGCCAGCGGTCGGAAAAGAACTGAAGCTTTCTTT | CASGRKRTEAFF
TRBJ2-1 | once | . | TRBV11-2 | TGTGCCAGCAGTGAGATGGGAGATGAGCAGTTCTTC | CASSEMGDEQFF
TRBJ2-1 | . | TRBD2 | TRBV7-6 | TGTGCCAGCAGCAAGACTAGCGGCCGGAGCTCCTACAATGAGCAGTTCTTC | CASSKTSGRSSYNEQFF
TRBJ2-7 | few | TRBD2 | TRBV19 | TGTGCCAGTAGTCTGAGCGGGAGGGCCGAGGGTGAGCAGTACTTC | CASSLSGRAEGEQYF
TRBJ2-3 | . | . | TRBV27 | TGTGCCAGCAGTTCCTATTTGGATACGCAGTATTTT | CASSSYLDTQYF
TRBJ1-3 | once | . | TRBV9 | TGTGCCAGCAGCGTAGTGGGAGAAGGAAACACCATATATTTT | CASSVVGEGNTIYF
TRBJ1-1 | few | . | TRBV7-2 | TGTGCCAGCAGCTTAGTGGGACGGTACACTGAAGCTTTCTTT | CASSLVGRYTEAFF
TRBJ2-7 | . | TRBD1 | TRBV7-9 | TGTGCCAGCAGCTTCGACAGGGGCGAGCAGTACTTC | CASSFDRGEQYF
TRBJ2-2 | . | . | TRBV6-6 | TGTGCCAGCAGTTACTCGGGCACCGGGGAGCTGTTTTTT | CASSYSGTGELFF
TRBJ2-1 | medium-sized | . | TRBV11-2 | TGTGCCAGCAGTTCCCCCCTGGGATACAATGAGCAGTTCTTC | CASSSPLGYNEQFF
TRBJ1-6 | many | . | TRBV7-8 | TGTGCCAGCAGCTCGGAAAGCTCCTATAATTCACCCCTCCACTTT | CASSSESSYNSPLHF
TRBJ2-7 | . | . | TRBV7-9 | TGTGCCAGCACCCCCCTCGCCTACGAGCAGTACTTC | CASTPLAYEQYF
TRBJ2-5 | . | . | TRBV4-1 | TGCGCCAGCAGCCAAGTTCCGGGAGAGACCCAGTACTTC | CASSQVPGETQYF
TRBJ2-3 | once | TRBD1 | TRBV28 | TGTGCCAGCTGGACAGGGAGCACAGATACGCAGTATTTT | CASWTGSTDTQYF
TRBJ2-3 | . | TRBD1 | TRBV7-7 | TGTGCTAGCAGCTGGGGACAGGGGGCAGATACGCAGTATTTT | CASSWGQGADTQYF
TRBJ2-2 | . | . | TRBV7-9 | TGTGCCAGCAGCTTAGATCCATGGCGGGAGCTGTTTTTT | CASSLDPWRELFF
TRBJ2-7 | . | TRBD1 | TRBV25-1 | TGTGCCAGCAGTGACTGGGACAGCCACTACGAGCAGTACTTC | CASSDWDSHYEQYF